Below, 13 T cell receptor beta chains from the same sample are listed, as sequenced in a study of T cells in Graves' hyperthyroidism and ophthalmopathy. The TCR beta CDR3 regions underwent amplification using RNA transcripts as the source. The study used the HTBI primer set for a first-round RT-PCR of the TCR CDR3. TCRdb reanalysed the multiplex PCR reads using MiXCR and keeps one entry per CDR3 protein. The sample carries fewer than 500,000 distinct CDR3 sequences, about 14% recorded once. The sequenced material came from blood. These receptors were taken from a woman aged 30 to 39 with Graves' ophthalmopathy.

This clonotype was counted ten times or more. The chain carries TRBV4-1 and TRBJ1-5, with TRBD1 matching 9 bases. The CDR3 has 16 amino acids. After removal of 3 bases from V and 4 bases from J, the junction contained 7 bases not matched to a gene. CDR1 is MGHRA, CDR2 YSYEKL, per germline. The CDR3 DNA reads as TGCGCCAGCAGCCACCCCGGGACAGGGAAAAATCAGCCCCAGCATTTT. Translation gives CASSHPGTGKNQPQHF.

This clonotype was seen repeatedly, ten times or more. CDR3 residues: CASSAGPNAAANEKLFF. The CDR3 DNA reads as TGTGCCAGCAGCGCCGGACCCAACGCAGCGGCTAATGAAAAACTGTTTTTT. The chain is built from TRBV2 and TRBJ1-4; no firm D call. Germline-derived CDR1 and CDR2 are SNHLY and FYNNEI. V shed 6 bases and J shed 3 bases, with 20 bases lying between them. The CDR3 spans 17 residues.

This clonotype was seen ten or more times. The chain carries TRBV28 and TRBJ2-7; D possibly uses TRBD1 or TRBD2 (5 bases each). The CDR3 covers 14 residues. From germline, CDR1 is MDHEN and CDR2 SYDVKM. Trimming removed 7 bases at V and 2 bases at J, with 15 bases between. The CDR3 DNA reads TGTGCCAGCACCGCCGGCCGGGGCGCCTACGAGCAGTACTTC. Encoded protein: CASTAGRGAYEQYF.

Many counts were recorded for this clonotype. The chain couples TRBV12-3 or TRBV12-4 to TRBJ2-7; TRBD2 aligns across 7 bases. The CDR3 loop spans 14 amino acids. Unmatched junction bases numbered 7, after V lost 8 bases and J lost 0 bases. CDR3 protein: CASGSTSDSYEQYF. CDR3 in DNA: TGTGCCAGCGGATCTACTAGCGACTCCTACGAGCAGTACTTC.

About this clonotype: A clone one base away is much larger, so this may be a read error. V and J are TRBV20-1 and TRBJ1-1; D uncertain. The CDR3 is 12 residues long. The V end was cut by 6 bases, the J end by 0 bases, with 8 bases between. Germline V lookup: CDR1 DFQATT, CDR2 SNEGSKA (reference sequence). Here the CDR3 reads CSAVGMNTEAFF. DNA for the CDR3: TGCAGTGCGGTCGGAATGAACACTGAAGCTTTCTTT.

This clonotype was recorded a few times. This chain connects TRBV15 to TRBJ2-2, with TRBD1 matching over 7 bases. The CDR3 runs to 16 residues. Unmatched junction bases numbered 11, after V lost 4 bases and J lost 6 bases. Germline V lookup: CDR1 LNHNV, CDR2 YYDKDF (reference sequence). As DNA, the CDR3 is TGTGCCACCAGCACCCGACAGGGTATGAGCGCCGGGGAGCTGTTTTTT. Translation gives CATSTRQGMSAGELFF. The full variable domain, completed using reference TRBV15 and TRBJ2-2, is DAMVIQNPRYQVTQFGKPVTLSCSQTLNHNVMYWYQQKSSQAPKLLFHYYDKDFNNEADTPDNFQSRRPNTSFCFLDIRSPGLGDTAMYLCATSTRQGMSAGELFFGEGSRLTVL.

This clonotype appeared many times. The rearrangement links TRBV27 to TRBJ1-2, with 9 bases that match TRBD1. This CDR3 region has 13 residues. Germline V gene data show CDR1 as MNHEY and CDR2 as SMNVEV (reference sequence). V lost 5 bases, J lost 5 bases, and 3 bases stayed unmatched. The CDR3 DNA is TGTGCCAGCAGTGACGGGACAGGGTATGGCTACACCTTC. It specifies CASSDGTGYGYTF.

The chain links TRBV20-1 to TRBJ2-1, with TRBD2 identical over 12 bases. The CDR3 contains 15 residues. Germline V lookup: CDR1 DFQATT, CDR2 SNEGSKA (reference sequence). Losses at the gene ends were 1 base for V and 10 bases for J; bases not matched to a gene: 8. CDR3 sequence (DNA): TGCAGTGCTAGAGGACAACTAGCGGGAGGTAGGGAGCAGTTCTTC. Protein sequence: CSARGQLAGGREQFF.

This clonotype was counted many times. The rearrangement joins TRBV28 to TRBJ1-5; 7 positions agree with TRBD1. V shed 8 bases and J 3 bases; nucleotides not matched to a gene: 16. CDR3 length: 17 amino acids. CDR1 MDHEN and CDR2 SYDVKM come from the germline V gene. CDR3 in DNA: TGTGCCAGCCGAGGGGTGTTGGACAGGCTGATCAATCAGCCCCAGCATTTT. It encodes CASRGVLDRLINQPQHF.

The J gene is TRBJ1-5, the V gene TRBV19; D is uncertain. V lost 3 bases and J 5 bases, leaving 8 bases between the germline ends. This CDR3 contains 13 residues. CDR1 LNHDA and CDR2 SQIVND come from the germline V gene (reference sequence). This CDR3 is CASSIQDYQPQHF. In DNA, the CDR3 is TGTGCCAGTAGTATCCAGGATTATCAGCCCCAGCATTTT.

Only one count was recorded for this clonotype. A junction boundary mismatches the germline segment, possibly from a read error. The V call is TRBV6-2 or TRBV6-3, the J call TRBJ1-6; D is possibly TRBD1 (6 bases). The CDR3 contains 15 residues. Germline CDR1 MNHEY, CDR2 SVGEGT. CDR3 sequence reads: CASSYRGDYNLPLHF. The CDR3 region has the DNA TGTGCCAGCAGTTACAGGGGGGACTATAATTTACCCCTCCACTTT.

This clonotype has a handful of counts. The CDR3 region has the DNA TGTGCCAGCAGCTTAAACGATGCTAATCAGCCCCAGCATTTT. Translated, it gives CASSLNDANQPQHF. The V call is TRBV7-9, the J call TRBJ1-5; the D is unclear. V was cut by 2 bases and J by 4 bases, with 9 bases left in between. Per germline, CDR1 SEHNR and CDR2 FQNEAQ (reference sequence). The CDR3 contains 14 residues. The complete variable domain, with remaining parts taken from reference TRBV7-9 and TRBJ1-5, reads DTGVSQNPRHKITKRGQNVTFRCDPISEHNRLYWYRQTLGQGPEFLTYFQNEAQLEKSRLLSDRFSAERPKGSFSTLEIQRTEQGDSAMYLCASSLNDANQPQHFGDGTRLSIL.

This clonotype appeared many times. This sequence joins TRBV12-3 or TRBV12-4 and TRBJ1-2; maybe TRBD1 (5 bases). The CDR3 is 15 amino acids. V shed 5 bases and J shed 1 base, with 14 bases lying between them. The CDR3: CASSHIGGVNYGYTF. The DNA for the CDR3 is TGTGCCAGCAGTCACATTGGAGGGGTTAACTATGGCTACACCTTC.